Below are 19 T cell receptor beta chains sequenced from a single sample in a study of cytomegalovirus exposure and HLA in healthy donors. Primers for the PCR totalled 60 Vbeta and 13 Jbeta. Assay: immunoSEQ multiplex PCR; the TCRdb copy retains only in-frame clones and omits some. The sample includes roughly 140,000 clones, 75% seen only once; the top ten take about 1.3%. Source material: PBMCs. The receptors here all came from a young man in good health and CMV-seronegative.

V usage is TRBV4-3 and J usage is TRBJ1-2, with D uncertain. CDR3 length: 14 residues. The germline V and J ends were trimmed by 1 base and 3 bases, with 9 bases remaining between them. Germline V gene data show CDR1 as LGHNA and CDR2 as YSLEER. This CDR3 is CASSQGRWDYGYTF. The CDR3 region has the DNA TGCGCCAGCAGCCAAGGCAGGTGGGACTATGGCTACACCTTC.

V and J are TRBV4-3 and TRBJ1-4; D is uncertain. The CDR3 runs 14 residues. Germline CDR1 reads LGHNA; CDR2 reads YSLEER. The V gene lost 2 bases and the J gene lost 16 bases, with 20 bases spanning the gap. The CDR3 DNA follows: TGCGCCAGCAGCCAACGAACGGAGGCTTCTATTCGGTTTTTT. This translates into CASSQRTEASIRFF.

V gene TRBV11-2 combines with J gene TRBJ2-7; TRBD2 aligns across 11 bases. The CDR3 extends over 15 amino acids. Trimming took 6 bases from V and 1 from J; bases not matched to a gene: 5. Germline V lookup: CDR1 SGHAT, CDR2 FQNNGV. In DNA form, the CDR3 reads TGTGCCAGCAGACTAGCGGGAGTTCGATCCTACGAGCAGTACTTC. Protein: CASRLAGVRSYEQYF.

The chain employs TRBV6-1 and TRBJ2-5; D ambiguous. The tail of the sequence fits TRBJ2-7 better, so the J call may be wrong. The CDR3 is 14 amino acids. Germline CDR1 and CDR2: MNHNS and SASEGT. The CDR3 DNA follows: TGTGCCAGCAGTGAAAGCCAGGAATGGGGCGAGCAGTACTTC. This encodes CASSESQEWGEQYF.

This clone was detected once. V usage is TRBV14 and J usage is TRBJ2-2; D is ambiguous. The CDR3 sequence is 17 residues long. In germline, CDR1 is SGHDN, CDR2 FVKESK. V was trimmed by 0 bases and J by 1 base, leaving 12 bases between them. The CDR3 loop reads CASSQDFISVNTGELFF. The CDR3 DNA is TGTGCCAGCAGCCAAGATTTCATCTCAGTGAACACCGGGGAGCTGTTTTTT.

V usage is TRBV29-1 and J usage is TRBJ2-2, with TRBD2 identical over 9 bases. The CDR3 loop spans 13 amino acids. In germline, CDR1 is SQVTM, CDR2 ANQGSEA. J gave up 1 base and V 8 bases, and 2 bases lay outside the gene matches. CDR3 in amino acids: CSISGRNTGELFF. The CDR3 DNA is TGCAGCATTAGCGGGAGGAACACCGGGGAGCTGTTTTTT.

The chain uses TRBV28 and TRBJ2-6; D possibly corresponds to TRBD2 (6 bases). The germline V gene encodes CDR1 MDHEN and CDR2 SYDVKM. This CDR3 is built from 15 residues. V was cut by 3 bases and J by 1 base, with 7 bases left in between. The CDR3 spells CASSFGGSGANVLTF. In DNA form, the CDR3 reads TGTGCCAGCAGTTTTGGAGGGTCTGGGGCCAACGTCCTGACTTTC.

This chain joins TRBV10-3 and TRBJ2-7; the D is unclear. From germline, CDR1 is ENHRY and CDR2 SYGVKD. The V gene lost 2 bases and the J gene lost 4 bases, with 9 bases spanning the gap. The CDR3 runs to 13 residues. In nucleotides, the CDR3 is TGTGCCATCAGTGAGACGACACCATACGAGCAGTACTTC. It codes for CAISETTPYEQYF.

Here the CDR3 reads CASSLGLAGSQETQYF. The CDR3, as DNA: TGCGCCAGCAGCCTAGGACTAGCGGGGTCCCAAGAGACCCAGTACTTC. V is TRBV5-1 and J is TRBJ2-5, with TRBD2 identical over 12 bases. The junction had 5 bases not matched to a gene; V was cut back by 4 bases and J by 1 base. CDR3 size: 16 residues. Germline V gene data show CDR1 as SGHRS and CDR2 as YFSETQ.

The chain joins TRBV5-4 to TRBJ1-2; weak D call: TRBD1 (5 bases). Trimming cost V 0 bases and J 0 bases, with 9 bases left between them. Per germline, CDR1 SGHNT and CDR2 YYREEE (reference sequence). The CDR3 runs 15 residues. CDR3 coding DNA: TGTGCCAGCAGCTTGGTCCCGGGGGCTAACTATGGCTACACCTTC. Translated: CASSLVPGANYGYTF.

This clone was picked up a small number of times. The V and J genes are TRBV6-6 and TRBJ2-7; 10 bases are shared with TRBD1. V was clipped by 7 bases and J by 6 bases; unmatched bases: 9. CDR1 is MNHNY and CDR2 is SVGAGI in the germline V gene (reference sequence). This CDR3 spans 14 amino acids. This CDR3 reads CASNSGTGVGEQYF. CDR3 DNA: TGTGCCAGCAACTCCGGGACAGGGGTGGGCGAGCAGTACTTC.

The chain carries TRBV2 and TRBJ2-7, with 10 bases lining up with TRBD1. From germline, CDR1 is SNHLY and CDR2 FYNNEI. The junction had 8 bases not matched to a gene; V was cut back by 10 bases and J by 5 bases. There are 13 residues in the CDR3. CDR3 bases: TGTGCCACGGGGACAGGGGTTTTCGACGAGCAGTACTTC. This codes for CATGTGVFDEQYF. The variable domain in full, with the rest retrieved from reference TRBV2 and TRBJ2-7, is EPEVTQTPSHQVTQMGQEVILRCVPISNHLYFYWYRQILGQKVEFLVSFYNNEISEKSEIFDDQFSVERPDGSNFTLKIRSTKLEDSAMYFCATGTGVFDEQYFGPGTRLTVT.

V is TRBV7-9 and J is TRBJ2-1; 10 bases are a match to TRBD2. The CDR3 runs 15 residues. The germline CDR1 and CDR2 sequences are SEHNR and FQNEAQ (reference sequence). Unmatched junction bases numbered 12, after V lost 7 bases and J lost 9 bases. In DNA form, the CDR3 reads TGTGCCAGCACCGACTCTAGCGGGAGCGAAGGTGAGCAGTTCTTC. Translation gives CASTDSSGSEGEQFF.

The chain has TRBV19 and TRBJ2-7, with 10 bases identical to TRBD2. Germline V CDR1 and CDR2: LNHDA, SQIVND (reference sequence). This CDR3 contains 13 residues. V trimming: 4 bases; J trimming: 8 bases; junction bases outside the gene matches: 5. Written as DNA, the CDR3 is TGTGCCAGTAGTAGGCTAGCGGGAGTTAAGCAGTACTTC. It specifies CASSRLAGVKQYF.

CDR3 nucleotides: TGTGCCAGCAGCCCTGGCCGTTGGACTAGCGGTCACAATGAGCAGTTCTTC. Its translation: CASSPGRWTSGHNEQFF. The chain joins TRBV5-6 to TRBJ2-1; 10 bases fit TRBD2. The CDR3 sequence is 17 residues long. J gave up 5 bases and V 4 bases, and 12 bases lay outside the gene matches. Per the germline V gene, CDR1 is SGHDT and CDR2 is YYEEEE. Variable domain in full (rest from reference TRBV5-6 and TRBJ2-1): DAGVTQSPTHLIKTRGQQVTLRCSPKSGHDTVSWYQQALGQGPQFIFQYYEEEERQRGNFPDRFSGHQFPNYSSELNVNALLLGDSALYLCASSPGRWTSGHNEQFFGPGTRLTVL.

Only one count was recorded for this clone. This chain connects TRBV4-1 to TRBJ1-2; tentatively, D is TRBD1 (5 bases). Germline V lookup: CDR1 MGHRA, CDR2 YSYEKL. V dropped 2 bases and J dropped 0 bases, with 19 bases sitting between them. The CDR3 has 18 amino acids. This chain's CDR3 is CASSQPLPREGANYGYTF. The CDR3 nucleotides are TGCGCCAGCAGCCAACCTCTCCCCAGGGAAGGGGCTAACTATGGCTACACCTTC.

CDR3 sequence (DNA): TGCGCCAGCAGAAGGTCGGGACTAGTCACAGATACGCAGTATTTT. Its protein product is CASRRSGLVTDTQYF. This chain connects TRBV10-1 to TRBJ2-3, with 8 bases that match TRBD2. Germline V gene lookup returns CDR1 WNHNN and CDR2 SYGVQD (reference sequence). The CDR3 totals 15 residues. Trimming took 6 bases from V and 2 from J; bases not matched to a gene: 7.

The chain couples TRBV6-5 to TRBJ2-2, with no clear D. Germline CDR1 MNHEY, CDR2 SVGAGI. Trimming removed 2 bases at V and 6 bases at J, with 13 bases between. This CDR3 contains 15 residues. CDR3 protein: CASSYTDLASGELFF. The DNA for the CDR3 is TGTGCCAGCAGTTACACCGACTTAGCCTCCGGGGAGCTGTTTTTT.

V gene TRBV19 combines with J gene TRBJ1-1; D gene uncertain. The V end was cut by 3 bases, the J end by 4 bases, with 12 bases between. The CDR3 extends over 14 amino acids. Germline CDR1 LNHDA, CDR2 SQIVND (reference sequence). CDR3 loop: CASSIGPGSTEAFF. The CDR3 DNA is TGTGCCAGTAGTATTGGGCCGGGGAGCACTGAAGCTTTCTTT.